This T cell receptor beta chain derives from a study of blood T cell repertoires in COVID-19. Authors' analysis steps: Reference gene primers were amplified, and this amplification served to estimate nucleated cell counts. The method was immunoSEQ multiplex PCR; TCRdb's version includes in-frame clones alone and lacks a portion of them. V, J and clone size were drawn from that table, and D and trimming were deduced from the DNA. Found here are over 120,000 clones, approximately 81% of them singletons; the top ten hold more than 6.5%. The V end was cut by 0 bases, the J end by 6 bases, with 15 bases between. The CDR3 length is 16 residues. Germline CDR1 is LNHNV and CDR2 is YYDKDF (reference sequence).

The clonotype comes from a human donor in a cohort sampled during active COVID-19. Specimen: peripheral blood. The chain combines TRBV15 with TRBJ2-1; tentative D call: TRBD2 (6 bases). Written as DNA, the CDR3 is TGTGCCACCAGCAGAGATCCTATAGGCGGGACCAATGAGCAGTTCTTC. Protein sequence: CATSRDPIGGTNEQFF.